Sequencing of this T cell receptor (beta chain) was carried out in a study of blood T cell repertoires in COVID-19. Across the whole study: The United States, Italy and Spain were the sources of the acute and convalescent COVID-19 samples. PBMCs, B-cell-depleted T cells, or T cells provided the cDNA or gDNA that made up the material.

As processed by the authors: Quantification of nucleated cells was approximated via reference gene primer amplification. The assay was immunoSEQ multiplex PCR, and TCRdb's table has in-frame clones only and misses some. V, J and clone size are those of that table, while D and trimming were read from the DNA. The table shows roughly 350,000 clones, with around 91% occurring only once. V lost 2 bases to trimming and J lost 4 bases, with 20 bases between them. The CDR3 extends over 17 amino acids. The chain is built from TRBV23-1 and TRBJ1-2; perhaps TRBD1 as D (6 bases). TRBV23-1 is sorted into the ORF group, with uncertain function. This TCR derives from a woman under 30 who had recovered from COVID-19. The sample taken for sequencing was peripheral blood. The CDR3 here is CASSQTMGAQGVYGYTF. The CDR3 DNA sequence: TGCGCCAGCAGTCAAACAATGGGGGCTCAGGGAGTCTATGGCTACACCTTC.